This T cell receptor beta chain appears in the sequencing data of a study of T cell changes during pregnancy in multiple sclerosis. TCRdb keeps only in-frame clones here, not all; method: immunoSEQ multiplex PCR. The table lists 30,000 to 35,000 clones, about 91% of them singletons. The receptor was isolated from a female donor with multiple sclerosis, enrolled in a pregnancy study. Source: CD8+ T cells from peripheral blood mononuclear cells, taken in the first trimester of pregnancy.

The CDR3 is CASSQDGTSGFNEQFF. CDR3 in DNA: TGTGCCAGCAGCCAAGATGGGACTAGCGGGTTCAATGAGCAGTTCTTC. The chain recombines TRBV4-2 with TRBJ2-1; 12 nucleotides agree with TRBD2. The CDR3 is 16 residues long. V shed 0 bases and J 6 bases; nucleotides not matched to a gene: 3. Germline CDR1 is LGHNA and CDR2 is YNFKEQ.